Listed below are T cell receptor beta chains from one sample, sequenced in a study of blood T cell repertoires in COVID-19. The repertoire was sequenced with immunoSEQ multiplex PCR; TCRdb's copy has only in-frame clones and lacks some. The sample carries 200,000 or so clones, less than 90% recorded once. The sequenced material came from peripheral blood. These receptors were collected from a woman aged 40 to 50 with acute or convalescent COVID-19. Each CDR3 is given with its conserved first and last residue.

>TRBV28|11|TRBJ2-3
CASTQWDTQYF
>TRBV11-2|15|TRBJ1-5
CASSLVAGAHQPQHF
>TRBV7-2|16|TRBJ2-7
CASSLGGTSGTYEQYF
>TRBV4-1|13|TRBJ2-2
CAIADSNTGELFF
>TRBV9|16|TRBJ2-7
CASSARGTGGFDEQYF
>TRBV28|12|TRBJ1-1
CASAYRRTEAFF
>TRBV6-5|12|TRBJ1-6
CASSPGNSPLHF
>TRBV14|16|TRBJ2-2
CASSQDPPSRDGELFF
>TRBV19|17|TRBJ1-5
CATSGGVGRYSNQPQHF
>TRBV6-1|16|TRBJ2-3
CASSEYRTGYTDTQYF
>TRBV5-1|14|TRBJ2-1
CASSLDSGINEQFF
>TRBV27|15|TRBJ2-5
CASSLLAGGVETQYF
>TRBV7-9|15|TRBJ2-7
CASSSSTGNPGEQYF
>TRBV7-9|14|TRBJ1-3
CASSLTGTGNTIYF
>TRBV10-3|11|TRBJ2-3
CATRSADTQYF
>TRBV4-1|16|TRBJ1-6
CASGSLGGNLWSPLHF
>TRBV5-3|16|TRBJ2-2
CARSLVPGIGAGELFF
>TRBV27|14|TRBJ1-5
CASSLRQFNQPQHF
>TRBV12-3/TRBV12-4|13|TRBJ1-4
CASSFPGYEKLFF
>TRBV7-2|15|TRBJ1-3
CASSYVTGAGNTIYF
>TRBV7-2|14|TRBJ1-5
CASRGQGSLQPQHF
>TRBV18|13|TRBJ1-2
CASSRDSPFGYTF
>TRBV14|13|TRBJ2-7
CASSQSLAGEQYF
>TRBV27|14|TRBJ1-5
CASSLYGGNQPQHF
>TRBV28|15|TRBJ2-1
CASSLESGPYNEQFF
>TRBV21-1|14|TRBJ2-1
CANLRSGPYNEQFF
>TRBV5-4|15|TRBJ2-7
CASSLGGGLIYEQYF
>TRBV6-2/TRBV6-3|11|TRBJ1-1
CASSYMKGYFF
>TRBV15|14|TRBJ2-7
CATSRDIVSYEQYF
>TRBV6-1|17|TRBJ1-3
CASSEWGDGTSGNTIYF
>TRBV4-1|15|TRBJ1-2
CASSQGTGRGYGYTF
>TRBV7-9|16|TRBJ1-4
CASSEGTGEYNEKLFF
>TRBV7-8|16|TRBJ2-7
CASSLAGRTLMGEQYF
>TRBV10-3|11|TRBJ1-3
CAITGGDTIYF
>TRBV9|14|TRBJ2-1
CASSSSGGGDEQFF
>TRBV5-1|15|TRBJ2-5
CASNGREFNQETQYF
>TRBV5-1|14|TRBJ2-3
CASSPGGPADTQYF
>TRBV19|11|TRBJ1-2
CASRKGDGYTF
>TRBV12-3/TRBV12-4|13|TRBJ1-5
CASNRGLNQPQHF
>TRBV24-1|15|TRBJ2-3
CATSRRGTGSDTQYF
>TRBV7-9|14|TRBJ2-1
CASSTRTSGRGEFF
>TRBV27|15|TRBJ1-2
CASSLYRQWKEGYTF
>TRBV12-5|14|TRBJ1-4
CASGPHGGGEKLFF
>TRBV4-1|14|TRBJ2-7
CASSQTGTAVEQYF
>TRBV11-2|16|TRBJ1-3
CASSLESTGGGNTIYF
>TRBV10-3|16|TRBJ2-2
CAIQQKASGMAGELFF
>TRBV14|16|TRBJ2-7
CASSRGRTGGIYEQYF
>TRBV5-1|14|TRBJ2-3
CASKAGTGTDTQYF
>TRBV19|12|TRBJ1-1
CASRTGFTEAFF
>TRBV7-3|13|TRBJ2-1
CASSLNRDNEQFF
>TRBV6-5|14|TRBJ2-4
CASSRGSAKNIQYF
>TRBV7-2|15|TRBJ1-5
CASSLQTGENQPQHF
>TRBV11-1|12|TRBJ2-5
CASSTVQETQYF
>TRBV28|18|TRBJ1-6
CASSWPGQASSYNSPLHF
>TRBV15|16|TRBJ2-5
CATSRGGTGGQETQYF
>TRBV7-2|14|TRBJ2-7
CASSFADGSYEQYF
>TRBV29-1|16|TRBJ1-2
CSVDRDRATSIYGYTF
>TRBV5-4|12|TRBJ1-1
CASNTQGAKAFF
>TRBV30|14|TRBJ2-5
CAWSRMTGGETQYF